This entry features one TCR beta chain sequence. Patients all relapsed after autologous stem cell transplantation, and there was variation in brentuximab vedotin exposure. Reported best responses ranged across complete response, partial response or progressive disease. The protocol was immunoSEQ multiplex PCR, while the TCRdb copy is restricted to in-frame clones and leaves out a portion. The table has more than 50,000 clones, more than 80% seen once. This record comes from a study of PD-1 blockade in classical Hodgkin lymphoma. Germline assignment: CDR1 LGHNA and CDR2 YNFKEQ. The CDR3 is 15 amino acids. V lost 3 bases, J lost 7 bases, and 6 bases stayed unmatched.

The rearrangement uses TRBV4-2 and TRBJ1-6; 7 nucleotides agree with TRBD1. The receptor comes from a human donor with classical Hodgkin lymphoma. The starting material was peripheral blood mononuclear cells (PBMCs), obtained at baseline. The CDR3 nucleotides read TGTGCCAGCAGCCAGGATCAGGGGGTCAATTCACCCCTCCACTTT. Translating it yields CASSQDQGVNSPLHF.